The rows below give T cell receptor beta chains drawn from one sample of a study of blood T cells in healthy people across ages. TCRdb fed the 5' RACE reads into MiXCR, producing one record per CDR3 protein. The sample records more than 900,000 distinct CDR3 sequences, under 30% being singletons. The same sample was also used in a study of T cells of mothers and their children.

The specimen was blood. The receptors shown here come from a girl aged 2 to 9 in good health. The CDR3 runs from the conserved cysteine through the conserved F or W. D genes are given only for firm matches. The size entry is marked missing in some rows and otherwise reads once, few, many or a size class.

j_gene: TRBJ2-3; v_gene: TRBV7-9; d_gene: TRBD2; abundance: NA; CDR3aa: CASRPTSGGKTDTQYF; CDR3nt: TGTGCCAGCAGGCCCACTAGCGGGGGGAAAACAGATACGCAGTATTTT
j_gene: TRBJ1-5; v_gene: TRBV5-1; d_gene: NA; abundance: NA; CDR3aa: CASSTVPGQPQHF; CDR3nt: TGCGCCAGTTCGACAGTTCCTGGGCAGCCCCAGCATTTT
j_gene: TRBJ2-5; v_gene: TRBV7-9; d_gene: NA; abundance: few; CDR3aa: CVSSFTGPGETQYF; CDR3nt: TGTGTCAGCAGCTTTACAGGGCCGGGGGAGACCCAGTACTTC
j_gene: TRBJ2-2; v_gene: TRBV9; d_gene: TRBD1; abundance: NA; CDR3aa: CASSGTGTGATGELFF; CDR3nt: TGTGCCAGCAGCGGCACCGGGACAGGGGCCACCGGGGAGCTGTTTTTT
j_gene: TRBJ2-2; v_gene: TRBV2; d_gene: NA; abundance: few; CDR3aa: CASSEARGGELFF; CDR3nt: TGTGCCAGCAGTGAAGCGCGGGGCGGGGAGCTGTTTTTT
j_gene: TRBJ2-7; v_gene: TRBV3-1; d_gene: NA; abundance: NA; CDR3aa: CASSRDWDYEQYF; CDR3nt: TGTGCCAGCAGCCGGGACTGGGACTACGAGCAGTACTTC
j_gene: TRBJ2-3; v_gene: TRBV9; d_gene: TRBD2; abundance: NA; CDR3aa: CASSDDVGLAGDTDTQYF; CDR3nt: TGTGCCAGCAGCGACGACGTGGGACTAGCGGGCGATACAGATACGCAGTATTTT
j_gene: TRBJ2-5; v_gene: TRBV12-5; d_gene: TRBD2; abundance: few; CDR3aa: CASGLLGEGLGETQYF; CDR3nt: TGTGCTAGTGGTTTGTTGGGGGAGGGTCTTGGAGAGACCCAGTACTTC
j_gene: TRBJ2-7; v_gene: TRBV7-9; d_gene: NA; abundance: once; CDR3aa: CASSSTRAGDEQYF; CDR3nt: TGTGCCAGCAGCTCGACGCGCGCCGGGGACGAGCAGTACTTC
j_gene: TRBJ2-7; v_gene: TRBV2; d_gene: NA; abundance: NA; CDR3aa: CASSIEGSSYEQYF; CDR3nt: TGTGCCAGTTCTATCGAGGGAAGCTCCTACGAGCAGTACTTC
j_gene: TRBJ2-1; v_gene: TRBV7-9; d_gene: NA; abundance: NA; CDR3aa: CASSWAQGSSYNEQFF; CDR3nt: TGTGCCAGCAGCTGGGCCCAGGGGTCTTCCTACAATGAGCAGTTCTTC
j_gene: TRBJ2-7; v_gene: TRBV24-1; d_gene: NA; abundance: NA; CDR3aa: CATSDFRGGEQYF; CDR3nt: TGTGCCACCAGTGATTTTCGGGGTGGAGAGCAGTACTTC
j_gene: TRBJ2-1; v_gene: TRBV6-6; d_gene: TRBD2; abundance: few; CDR3aa: CASSAGLAPNEQFF; CDR3nt: TGTGCCAGCAGTGCCGGACTAGCGCCCAATGAGCAGTTCTTC
j_gene: TRBJ2-5; v_gene: TRBV7-9; d_gene: TRBD1; abundance: few; CDR3aa: CASSLPGTDFTPF; CDR3nt: TGTGCCAGCAGCCTACCCGGGACAGATTTCACCCCCTTC
j_gene: TRBJ2-5; v_gene: TRBV29-1; d_gene: NA; abundance: few; CDR3aa: CSGEEGGGETQYF; CDR3nt: TGCAGCGGGGAGGAAGGTGGGGGGGAGACCCAGTACTTC
j_gene: TRBJ2-1; v_gene: TRBV6-2/TRBV6-3; d_gene: TRBD1; abundance: NA; CDR3aa: CASSDVLGQGVYEQFF; CDR3nt: TGTGCCAGCAGTGATGTCCTGGGACAGGGAGTCTATGAGCAGTTCTTC
j_gene: TRBJ2-5; v_gene: TRBV20-1; d_gene: TRBD1; abundance: few; CDR3aa: CSALIPPTGRETQYF; CDR3nt: TGCAGTGCTCTCATCCCCCCGACAGGGCGGGAGACCCAGTACTTC
j_gene: TRBJ1-5; v_gene: TRBV28; d_gene: NA; abundance: NA; CDR3aa: CASRRALGGQPQHF; CDR3nt: TGTGCCAGCAGACGGGCTCTTGGGGGTCAGCCCCAGCATTTT
j_gene: TRBJ2-1; v_gene: TRBV7-9; d_gene: TRBD2; abundance: few; CDR3aa: CASSAGTSGDREQFF; CDR3nt: TGTGCCAGCAGCGCCGGGACTAGCGGGGACCGAGAGCAGTTCTTC
j_gene: TRBJ2-1; v_gene: TRBV4-2; d_gene: NA; abundance: once; CDR3aa: CASSPAESYNEQFF; CDR3nt: TGTGCCAGCAGCCCAGCGGAGTCTTACAATGAGCAGTTCTTC
j_gene: TRBJ2-1; v_gene: TRBV12-3/TRBV12-4; d_gene: NA; abundance: NA; CDR3aa: CASSPLQGGINEQFF; CDR3nt: TGTGCCAGCAGTCCGTTGCAGGGGGGGATCAATGAGCAGTTCTTC
j_gene: TRBJ1-5; v_gene: TRBV6-5; d_gene: NA; abundance: NA; CDR3aa: CASSYVEGVNQPQHF; CDR3nt: TGTGCCAGCAGTTACGTAGAGGGGGTCAATCAGCCCCAGCATTTT
j_gene: TRBJ1-2; v_gene: TRBV9; d_gene: NA; abundance: NA; CDR3aa: CASSAGAEGLSDYTF; CDR3nt: TGTGCCAGCAGCGCAGGGGCCGAGGGGTTATCTGACTACACCTTC
j_gene: TRBJ2-1; v_gene: TRBV9; d_gene: TRBD2; abundance: NA; CDR3aa: CASSPELAGVLNEQFF; CDR3nt: TGTGCCAGCAGCCCCGAACTAGCGGGGGTACTCAATGAGCAGTTCTTC
j_gene: TRBJ1-2; v_gene: TRBV7-8; d_gene: NA; abundance: NA; CDR3aa: CASSLNPASYGYTF; CDR3nt: TGTGCCAGCAGCTTAAATCCAGCCTCCTATGGCTACACCTTC
j_gene: TRBJ2-5; v_gene: TRBV28; d_gene: NA; abundance: few; CDR3aa: CASSFPGVTETQYF; CDR3nt: TGTGCCAGCAGTTTCCCGGGGGTTACAGAGACCCAGTACTTC
j_gene: TRBJ1-2; v_gene: TRBV4-3; d_gene: NA; abundance: NA; CDR3aa: CASSQAGSGYTF; CDR3nt: TGCGCCAGCAGCCAAGCAGGAAGTGGCTACACCTTC
j_gene: TRBJ2-3; v_gene: TRBV7-3; d_gene: TRBD2; abundance: NA; CDR3aa: CASSLRKGLADKYF; CDR3nt: TGTGCCAGCAGCTTAAGAAAGGGGCTAGCGGATAAGTATTTT
j_gene: TRBJ2-7; v_gene: TRBV28; d_gene: TRBD1; abundance: NA; CDR3aa: CASRGTGSDEQYF; CDR3nt: TGTGCCAGCAGGGGGACAGGGTCTGACGAGCAGTACTTC
j_gene: TRBJ1-2; v_gene: TRBV29-1; d_gene: NA; abundance: NA; CDR3aa: CSVAGVTNGYTF; CDR3nt: TGCAGCGTCGCAGGGGTCACTAATGGCTACACCTTC
j_gene: TRBJ2-7; v_gene: TRBV10-3; d_gene: TRBD1; abundance: NA; CDR3aa: CTISGRDSYEQYF; CDR3nt: TGTACCATCAGTGGACGGGACAGCTACGAGCAGTACTTC
j_gene: TRBJ2-5; v_gene: TRBV12-3/TRBV12-4; d_gene: NA; abundance: NA; CDR3aa: CASRATQETQYF; CDR3nt: TGTGCCAGCCGGGCAACCCAAGAGACCCAGTACTTC
j_gene: TRBJ1-1; v_gene: TRBV4-2; d_gene: NA; abundance: few; CDR3aa: CASSQEGGGYTEAFF; CDR3nt: TGTGCCAGCAGCCAAGAGGGAGGAGGCTACACTGAAGCTTTCTTT
j_gene: TRBJ1-5; v_gene: TRBV20-1; d_gene: NA; abundance: NA; CDR3aa: CSARRESNQPQHF; CDR3nt: TGCAGTGCTAGACGGGAAAGCAATCAGCCCCAGCATTTT
j_gene: TRBJ1-1; v_gene: TRBV5-1; d_gene: NA; abundance: NA; CDR3aa: CASSSYDGGTEAFF; CDR3nt: TGCGCCAGCAGCTCCTACGATGGGGGTACTGAAGCTTTCTTT
j_gene: TRBJ2-5; v_gene: TRBV6-4; d_gene: NA; abundance: NA; CDR3aa: CASSETIEETQYF; CDR3nt: TGTGCCAGCAGTGAGACCATAGAAGAGACCCAGTACTTC
j_gene: TRBJ1-2; v_gene: TRBV6-1; d_gene: NA; abundance: NA; CDR3aa: CASIQADIYYGYTF; CDR3nt: TGTGCCAGCATTCAGGCGGACATTTACTATGGCTACACCTTC
j_gene: TRBJ2-1; v_gene: TRBV27; d_gene: TRBD2; abundance: NA; CDR3aa: CASTNPGLGFSEQFF; CDR3nt: TGTGCCAGCACCAACCCGGGACTAGGATTTTCTGAGCAGTTCTTC
j_gene: TRBJ1-2; v_gene: TRBV4-3; d_gene: NA; abundance: NA; CDR3aa: CASSSLGQGYGYTF; CDR3nt: TGCGCCAGCAGCTCCTTGGGGCAGGGGTATGGCTACACCTTC
j_gene: TRBJ2-7; v_gene: TRBV29-1; d_gene: TRBD1; abundance: few; CDR3aa: CSVAPGTGSYEQYF; CDR3nt: TGCAGCGTGGCTCCCGGGACAGGGTCCTACGAGCAGTACTTC
j_gene: TRBJ2-3; v_gene: TRBV6-6; d_gene: NA; abundance: NA; CDR3aa: CASGGTVRSDTQYF; CDR3nt: TGTGCCAGCGGAGGAACTGTTAGGTCAGATACGCAGTATTTT
j_gene: TRBJ2-7; v_gene: TRBV10-3; d_gene: NA; abundance: NA; CDR3aa: CAISESQGPSYEQYF; CDR3nt: TGTGCCATCAGTGAGTCGCAGGGCCCTTCCTACGAGCAGTACTTC
j_gene: TRBJ2-5; v_gene: TRBV29-1; d_gene: NA; abundance: few; CDR3aa: CSVEGRVQETQYF; CDR3nt: TGCAGCGTTGAGGGGCGGGTCCAAGAGACCCAGTACTTC
j_gene: TRBJ2-7; v_gene: TRBV6-2/TRBV6-3; d_gene: NA; abundance: few; CDR3aa: CASSYGRSLLEQYF; CDR3nt: TGTGCCAGCAGTTATGGTCGCAGCTTGCTGGAGCAGTACTTC
j_gene: TRBJ1-4; v_gene: TRBV28; d_gene: NA; abundance: many; CDR3aa: CASSFRSLNEKLFF; CDR3nt: TGTGCCAGCAGTTTCCGATCGCTGAATGAAAAACTGTTTTTT
j_gene: TRBJ2-3; v_gene: TRBV18; d_gene: TRBD2; abundance: NA; CDR3aa: CASSAVSGRTDTQYF; CDR3nt: TGTGCCAGCTCAGCCGTAAGCGGGAGAACAGATACGCAGTATTTT